The 4 T cell receptor beta chains listed next were all sequenced from one sample in a study of T cell responses to AZD1222 COVID-19 vaccine. The data were produced by immunoSEQ multiplex PCR, yet TCRdb's version contains in-frame clones alone and is incomplete. The sample shows more than 95,000 clones, around 88% of them seen only once. The source was peripheral blood, collected on day 0 of AZD1222 vaccination. The source is an adult in good health.

The chain links TRBV6-5 to TRBJ1-2; 8 bases line up with TRBD1. CDR3 length: 14 residues. V lost 8 bases, J lost 2 bases, and 7 bases stayed unmatched. Looked up from germline, CDR1 is MNHEY and CDR2 is SVGAGI. The CDR3 protein is CASVRDRINYGYTF. Written as DNA, the CDR3 is TGTGCCAGCGTCCGGGACAGGATAAACTATGGCTACACCTTC.

This clone was recorded only once. J is TRBJ2-1 and V is TRBV30; TRBD1 might be the D (6 bases). This CDR3 region has 13 residues. V lost 3 bases and J 5 bases, leaving 11 bases between the germline ends. CDR1 and CDR2 from the germline V gene are GTSNPN and SVGIG (reference sequence). This CDR3 reads CAWSLQGNNEQFF. The DNA for the CDR3 is TGTGCCTGGAGCCTACAGGGAAACAATGAGCAGTTCTTC.

The genes are TRBV7-6 and TRBJ1-3, with TRBD1 matching over 7 bases. The V and J ends lost 4 bases and 2 bases, in that order; junction bases with no gene match: 8. The germline gives CDR1 SGHVS, CDR2 FNYEAQ. The CDR3 extends over 16 amino acids. This CDR3 reads CASSSYTTGTGNTIYF. The CDR3 nucleotides read TGTGCCAGCAGCTCCTACACGACAGGGACTGGAAACACCATATATTTT.

This clone has only one observation. V usage is TRBV9 and J usage is TRBJ1-2; TRBD1 might be the D (5 bases). Trimming shortened V by 0 bases and J by 8 bases, and 11 bases separated the two germline ends. CDR3 size: 13 residues. Germline values: CDR1 SGDLS, CDR2 YYNGEE. CDR3 in amino acids: CASSVDQGRGYTF. CDR3 nucleotide sequence: TGTGCCAGCAGCGTAGACCAGGGAAGAGGCTACACCTTC. The full variable domain, completed using reference TRBV9 and TRBJ1-2, is DSGVTQTPKHLITATGQRVTLRCSPRSGDLSVYWYQQSLDQGLQFLIQYYNGEERAKGNILERFSAQQFPDLHSELNLSSLELGDSALYFCASSVDQGRGYTFGSGTRLTVV.